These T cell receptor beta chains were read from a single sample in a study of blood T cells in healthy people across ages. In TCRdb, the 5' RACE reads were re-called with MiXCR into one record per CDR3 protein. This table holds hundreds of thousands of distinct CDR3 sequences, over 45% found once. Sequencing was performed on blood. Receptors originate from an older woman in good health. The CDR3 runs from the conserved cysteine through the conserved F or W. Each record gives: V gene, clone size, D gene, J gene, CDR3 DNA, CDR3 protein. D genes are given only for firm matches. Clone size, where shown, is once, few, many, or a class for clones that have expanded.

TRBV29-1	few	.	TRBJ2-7	TGCAGCGCCAAATTTCAGGACGAGCAGTACTTC	CSAKFQDEQYF
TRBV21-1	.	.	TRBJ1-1	TGTGCCAGCACCCCGACAGGGGCTGAAGCTTTCTTT	CASTPTGAEAFF
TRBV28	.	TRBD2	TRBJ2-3	TGTGCCAGCAGTTCGACGGGAGGGCCCACAGATACGCAGTATTTT	CASSSTGGPTDTQYF
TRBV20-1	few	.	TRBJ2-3	TGCAGTGCTAGATTTTTACCGGGACGGATGAGCACAGATACGCAGTATTTT	CSARFLPGRMSTDTQYF
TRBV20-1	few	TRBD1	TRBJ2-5	TGCAGTGCTGATAAGGGACAGGGGGCGAAGACCCAGTACTTC	CSADKGQGAKTQYF
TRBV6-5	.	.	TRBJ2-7	TGTGCCAGCAGTTTCCCCACTGGGGAGCAGTACTTC	CASSFPTGEQYF
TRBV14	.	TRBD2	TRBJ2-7	TGTGCCAGCAGCCAAGGTTACCTAGCGGGAGGGTTCCGCGAGCAGTACTTC	CASSQGYLAGGFREQYF
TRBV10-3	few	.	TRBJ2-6	TGTGCCATAGAAGGGACTGGGGCCAACGTCCTGACTTTC	CAIEGTGANVLTF
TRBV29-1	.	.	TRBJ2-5	TGCAGCGCCGGGCAGGCGGAGACCCAGTACTTC	CSAGQAETQYF
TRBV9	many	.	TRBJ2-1	TGTGCCAGCAGCGTAGGGTTAACGCGGGACACCGAAAATGAGCAGTTCTTC	CASSVGLTRDTENEQFF
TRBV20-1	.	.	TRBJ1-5	TGCAGTGCTCGACGGGCAGATCAGCCCCAGCATTTT	CSARRADQPQHF
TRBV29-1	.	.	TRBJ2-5	TGCAGCGGACTAGTTAAGAATGAGCAGTACTTC	CSGLVKNEQYF
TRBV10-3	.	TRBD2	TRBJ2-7	TGTGCCATCAGTGAGCTCGGGGCGGGAGGGCCCTCGGACTACGAGCAGTACTTC	CAISELGAGGPSDYEQYF
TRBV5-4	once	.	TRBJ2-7	TGTGCCAGCAGCCGAGATCAATACGAGCAGTACTTC	CASSRDQYEQYF
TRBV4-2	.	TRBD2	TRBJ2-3	TGTGCCAGCAGCCAAGATCTAGGAGCGGGAGGAGCAGATACGCAGTATTTT	CASSQDLGAGGADTQYF
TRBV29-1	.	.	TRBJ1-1	TGCAGCGTTGAAGGCGGGGACAATCTCATGAACACTGAAGCTTTCTTT	CSVEGGDNLMNTEAFF
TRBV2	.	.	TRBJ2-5	TGTGCCAGCAGTACCGGGACTCTGGGAGACCAGTACTTC	CASSTGTLGDQYF
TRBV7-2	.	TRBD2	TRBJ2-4	TGTGCCAGCAGCTTAGGACTAGCGGGAGGGAAGGAGCAGTACTTC	CASSLGLAGGKEQYF
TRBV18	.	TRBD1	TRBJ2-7	TGTGCCAGCTCACGGGTCGGGACAGGGGTCCACGAGCAGTACTTC	CASSRVGTGVHEQYF
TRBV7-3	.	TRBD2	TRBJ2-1	TGTGCCAGCAGCTTATGGCGGGAGGCCTACAATGAGCAGTTCTTC	CASSLWREAYNEQFF
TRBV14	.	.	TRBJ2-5	TGTGCCAGCAGCCAAGGGTTATCGGGTCCTACCCAGGAGACCCAGTACTTC	CASSQGLSGPTQETQYF
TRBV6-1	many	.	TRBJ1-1	TGTGCCACAGACAGCTTACGGAACACTGAAGCTTTCTTT	CATDSLRNTEAFF
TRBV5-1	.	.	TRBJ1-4	TGCGCCAGCAGCTTGTTGGGTGGGGACTCTAATGAAAAACTGTTTTTT	CASSLLGGDSNEKLFF
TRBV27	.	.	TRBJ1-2	TGTGCCACCCTTCTACGTAAAGGACCTAACTATGGCTACACCTTC	CATLLRKGPNYGYTF
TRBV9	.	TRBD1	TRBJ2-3	TGTGCCAGCAGCCCCGTGGCGGGACAGGGCACAGATACGCAGTATTTT	CASSPVAGQGTDTQYF
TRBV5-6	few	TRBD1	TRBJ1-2	TGTGCCAGCAGCTCGACAGGGTATCTTCAAGGCTACACCTTC	CASSSTGYLQGYTF
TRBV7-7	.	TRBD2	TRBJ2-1	TGTGCTAGCAGCTACTCTGTCGGGGGGGGAAACAATGAGCAGTTCTTC	CASSYSVGGGNNEQFF
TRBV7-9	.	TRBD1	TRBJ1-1	TGTGCCAGCACCAGGGGGGGACGGACTGAAGCTTTCTTT	CASTRGGRTEAFF
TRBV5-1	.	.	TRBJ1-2	TGCGCCAGCACGGCGGACTGGAGTGGCTACACCTTC	CASTADWSGYTF
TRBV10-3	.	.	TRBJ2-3	TGTGCCACCTCAACAGGGCAATCCACAGATACGCAGTATTTT	CATSTGQSTDTQYF
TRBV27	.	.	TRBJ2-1	TGTGCCAGCAGTAACAGGGCAGATGAGCAGTTCTTC	CASSNRADEQFF
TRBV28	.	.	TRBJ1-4	TGTGCCAGCAGTTTCTCGAGGGGGGGCGAAAAACTGTTTTTT	CASSFSRGGEKLFF
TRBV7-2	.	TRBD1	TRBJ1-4	TGTGCCAGCAGGCTCCTCGGACAGGAAAATGAAAAACTGTTTTTT	CASRLLGQENEKLFF
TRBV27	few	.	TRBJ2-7	TGTGCCAGCAGTTTAAACAGAAAACTGAACGAGCAGTACTTC	CASSLNRKLNEQYF
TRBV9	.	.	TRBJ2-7	TGTGCCAGCAGCGCAGTGGGGGGAGATGTTGAGCAGTACTTC	CASSAVGGDVEQYF
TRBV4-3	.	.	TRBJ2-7	TGCGCCAGCAGCCAAGTCAGGGTGGGATCGGACGAGCAGTACTTC	CASSQVRVGSDEQYF
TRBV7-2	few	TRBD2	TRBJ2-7	TGTGCCAGCGGCGGGGGACTAGCTTCCTACGAGCAGTACTTC	CASGGGLASYEQYF
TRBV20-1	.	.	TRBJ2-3	TGCAGTGCTATTATAGCTATCCCCACAGATACGCAGTATTTT	CSAIIAIPTDTQYF
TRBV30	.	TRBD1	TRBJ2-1	TGTGCCTGGACACCACCGGGACAGGGGGCTAGTGAGCAGTTCTTC	CAWTPPGQGASEQFF
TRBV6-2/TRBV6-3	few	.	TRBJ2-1	TGTGCCAGCAGTTACAGTACCAAAGTCCCCCGGCCGTTCTTC	CASSYSTKVPRPFF
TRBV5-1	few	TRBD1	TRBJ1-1	TGCGCCAGCAGCCGCTCAGGGGGCACGGACACTGAAGCTTTCTTT	CASSRSGGTDTEAFF
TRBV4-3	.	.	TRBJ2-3	TGCGCCAGCAGCCAAGTTAGCGACGGGACTAGCACAGATACGCAGTATTTT	CASSQVSDGTSTDTQYF
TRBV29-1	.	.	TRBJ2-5	TGCAGCGCCTCTGCTGAAAAGCGTTATGAGACCCAGTACTTC	CSASAEKRYETQYF
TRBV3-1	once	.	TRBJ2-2	TGTGCCAGCAGCCGTGGTAACCCCTGGGCAGGGTACGCCGGGGAGCTGTTTTTT	CASSRGNPWAGYAGELFF
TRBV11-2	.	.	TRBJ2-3	TGTGCCAGCAGCTTTCGACCCGATAGAGTGGATACGCAGTATTTT	CASSFRPDRVDTQYF
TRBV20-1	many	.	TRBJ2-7	TGCAGTGCGGAATCCGGAGGATACGAGCAGTACTTC	CSAESGGYEQYF
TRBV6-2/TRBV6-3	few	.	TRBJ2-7	TGTGCCAGCAGTTACTCCGCGGCTAGTTCCATCCACGAGCAGTACTTC	CASSYSAASSIHEQYF
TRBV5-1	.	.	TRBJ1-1	TGCGCCAGCAGCTTGTTTTCTGGGACTCCTGAAGCTTTCTTT	CASSLFSGTPEAFF
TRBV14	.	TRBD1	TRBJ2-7	TGTGCCAGCAGCCAAGATTCTAAGCAGGGGGCGACCTACGAGCAGTACTTC	CASSQDSKQGATYEQYF
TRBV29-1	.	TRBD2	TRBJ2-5	TGCAGCGTCCAATCCGGGACTACAGAGACCCAGTACTTC	CSVQSGTTETQYF
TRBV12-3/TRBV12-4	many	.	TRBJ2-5	TGTGCCAGCAGTTCCCCCTCGGGTCTCCAAGAGACCCAGTACTTC	CASSSPSGLQETQYF
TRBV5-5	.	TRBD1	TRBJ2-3	TGTGCCAGCACCACACTGGACAGGGACGGTACGCAGTATTTT	CASTTLDRDGTQYF